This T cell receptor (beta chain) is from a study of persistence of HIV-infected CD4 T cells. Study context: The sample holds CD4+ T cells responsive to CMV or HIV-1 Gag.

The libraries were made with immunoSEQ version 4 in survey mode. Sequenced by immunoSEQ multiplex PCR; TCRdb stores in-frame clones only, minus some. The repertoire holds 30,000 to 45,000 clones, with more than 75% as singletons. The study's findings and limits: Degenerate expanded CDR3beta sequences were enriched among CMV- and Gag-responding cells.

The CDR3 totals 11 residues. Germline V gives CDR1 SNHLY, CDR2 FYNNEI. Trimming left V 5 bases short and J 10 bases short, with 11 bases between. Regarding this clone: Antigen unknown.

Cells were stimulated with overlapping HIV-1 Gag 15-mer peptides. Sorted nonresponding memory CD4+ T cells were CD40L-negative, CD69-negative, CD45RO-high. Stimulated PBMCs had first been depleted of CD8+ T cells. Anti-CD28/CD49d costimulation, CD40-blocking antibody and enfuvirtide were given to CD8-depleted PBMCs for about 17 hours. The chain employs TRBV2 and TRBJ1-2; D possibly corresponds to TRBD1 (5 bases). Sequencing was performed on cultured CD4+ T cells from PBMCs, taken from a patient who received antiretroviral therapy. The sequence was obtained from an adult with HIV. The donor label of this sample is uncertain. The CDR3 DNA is TGTGCCAGCAGTCCAGGGAGGGACTACACCTTC. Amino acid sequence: CASSPGRDYTF.